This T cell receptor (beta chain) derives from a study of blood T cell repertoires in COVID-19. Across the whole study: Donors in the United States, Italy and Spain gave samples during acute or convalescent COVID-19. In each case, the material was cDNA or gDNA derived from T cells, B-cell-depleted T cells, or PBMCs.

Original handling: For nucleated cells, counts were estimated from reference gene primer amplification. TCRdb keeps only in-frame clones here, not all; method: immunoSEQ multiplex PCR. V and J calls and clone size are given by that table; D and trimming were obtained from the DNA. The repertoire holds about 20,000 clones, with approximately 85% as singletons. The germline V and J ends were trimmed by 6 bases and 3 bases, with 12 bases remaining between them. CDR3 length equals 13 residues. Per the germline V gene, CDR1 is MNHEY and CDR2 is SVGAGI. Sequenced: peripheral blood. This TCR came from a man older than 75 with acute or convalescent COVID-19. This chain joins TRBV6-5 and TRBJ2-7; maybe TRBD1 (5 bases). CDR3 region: CASRRQSNYEQYF. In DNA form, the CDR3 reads TGTGCCAGCAGAAGACAGAGCAACTACGAGCAGTACTTC.